The 19 T cell receptor beta chains below all came from one sample that was sequenced in a study of T-cell memory formation after mild COVID-19. TCRdb reanalysed the 5' RACE reads using MiXCR and keeps one entry per CDR3 protein. Here the sample spans fewer than 300,000 distinct CDR3 sequences, roughly 17% being singletons. Sequenced sample: PBMCs or a T cell subset sorted from them (not recorded which). The receptors derive from a young man who had mild COVID-19 (a few samples of this study predate the infection). Cell type and time point are not known.

With regard to this clonotype: One end of the junction is discordant with germline, which a read error may explain. J is TRBJ2-5 and V is TRBV9, with 8 bases fitting TRBD2. The CDR3 consists of 13 residues. Germline CDR1 SGDLS, CDR2 YYNGEE. CDR3 sequence: CARSREGQETQYF. CDR3 DNA: TGTGCCCGCAGCCGGGAGGGACAAGAGACCCAGTACTTC.

The chain links TRBV5-1 to TRBJ2-2; D call uncertain. This CDR3 contains 13 residues. With 3 bases removed from V and 13 bases from J, the gap between germline ends came to 16 bases. The germline V gene has CDR1 SGHRS and CDR2 YFSETQ. The CDR3 bases are TGCGCCAGCAGCTGGAGCCGAGAGCTAGGGCTGTTTTTT. Its protein is CASSWSRELGLFF.

This clonotype was seen a few times. The rearrangement joins TRBV6-6 to TRBJ1-2; TRBD1 agrees at 8 bases. The CDR3 runs 15 residues. Germline lookup yields CDR1 MNHNY and CDR2 SVGAGI (reference sequence). Trimming cost V 6 bases and J 4 bases; bases outside gene matches: 10. The CDR3 protein is CASRPGQGTSYGYTF. CDR3 nucleotides: TGTGCCAGCAGGCCAGGACAGGGCACTAGCTATGGCTACACCTTC.

This clonotype was counted ten times or more. The rearrangement joins TRBV4-1 to TRBJ1-1; D not resolved. The CDR3 has 15 amino acids. V was cut by 4 bases and J by 5 bases, with 17 bases left in between. CDR1 and CDR2 (germline): MGHRA, YSYEKL. The CDR3 here is CASSPSASVLTEAFF. The CDR3 DNA reads TGCGCCAGCAGCCCAAGTGCGTCAGTTTTGACTGAAGCTTTCTTT.

The chain links TRBV12-3 or TRBV12-4 to TRBJ2-1; TRBD2 aligns across 8 bases. J gave up 9 bases and V 6 bases, and 19 bases lay outside the gene matches. The length of the CDR3 is 17 residues. The CDR3 nucleotides are TGTGCCAGCAGCAAGAGCTTAGCGGGGCCACACGAGGGTGAGCAGTTCTTC. Its translation: CASSKSLAGPHEGEQFF.

The chain carries TRBV20-1 and TRBJ2-1; 7 bases match TRBD2. There are 11 residues in the CDR3. Germline V gene sequence: CDR1 DFQATT, CDR2 SNEGSKA (reference sequence). With V trimmed by 3 bases and J by 10 bases, 3 bases remained unmatched. Written as DNA, the CDR3 is TGCAGTGCTAGGGGGGGGAGAGAGCAGTTCTTC. The encoded protein is CSARGGREQFF.

V gene TRBV7-2 combines with J gene TRBJ1-1, with D unresolved. The ends were cut back, 7 bases at V and 1 base at J, with 13 bases in the middle. Germline V gene sequence: CDR1 SGHTA, CDR2 FQGNSA. This CDR3 comprises 14 residues. The CDR3 spells CASIHPPANTEAFF. The CDR3 coding sequence is TGTGCCAGCATTCACCCACCGGCGAACACTGAAGCTTTCTTT. Complete variable domain (other parts from reference TRBV7-2 and TRBJ1-1): GAGVSQSPSNKVTEKGKDVELRCDPISGHTALYWYRQSLGQGLEFLIYFQGNSAPDKSGLPSDRFSAERTGGSVSTLTIQRTQQEDSAVYLCASIHPPANTEAFFGQGTRLTVV.

This clonotype was seen a handful of times. The CDR3 DNA follows: TGTGCCAGCAGCCCCCAAAGGGATTCACCCCTCCACTTT. Translation gives CASSPQRDSPLHF. The gene calls are TRBV12-3 or TRBV12-4 and TRBJ1-6; D gene uncertain. This CDR3 has 13 residues. Trimming took off 6 bases at V and 8 bases at J, with 11 bases between the two ends.

This clonotype appeared a few times. The rearrangement joins TRBV29-1 to TRBJ2-3; no firm D call. The CDR3 is 11 amino acids. Trimming pared 6 bases from V and 2 bases from J, leaving 6 bases between. Germline V gene lookup returns CDR1 SQVTM and CDR2 ANQGSEA. CDR3 sequence: CSVRDTDTQYF. In DNA, the CDR3 is TGCAGCGTCCGAGACACAGATACGCAGTATTTT.

This clonotype was recorded once. The CDR3 does not close with the conserved phenylalanine or tryptophan, likely indicating a read error. The chain joins TRBV7-2 to TRBJ1-3, with a possible D match to TRBD1 (5 bases). Trimming stripped 3 bases from V and 4 bases from J, with 10 bases between. This CDR3 is 14 amino acids long. The germline CDR1 and CDR2 sequences are SGHTA and FQGNSA. CDR3 amino acids: CASSFGGTGNTIYL. The CDR3 DNA reads TGTGCCAGCAGCTTCGGGGGGACCGGAAACACCATATATCTT.

This clonotype was found a few times. The chain joins TRBV2 to TRBJ1-5; D ambiguous. This CDR3 contains 13 residues. The V gene's germline CDR1 is SNHLY and CDR2 FYNNEI. Trimming took 7 bases from V and 4 from J, leaving 11 bases between them. CDR3 sequence reads: CASTFSENQPQHF. DNA of the CDR3: TGTGCCAGCACCTTCTCAGAGAATCAGCCCCAGCATTTT.

The chain employs TRBV24-1 and TRBJ1-5; TRBD1 is a possible D gene (6 bases). Trimming took 5 bases from V and 1 from J, leaving 14 bases between them. The CDR3 totals 16 residues. Germline CDR1 KGHDR, CDR2 SFDVKD. The CDR3 DNA reads TGTGCCACCAGTGGGGCCGAAGGACAGAGCAATCAGCCCCAGCATTTT. Protein sequence: CATSGAEGQSNQPQHF.

This chain links TRBV20-1 with TRBJ1-5; a weak D match, TRBD1 (5 bases). Germline V gene sequence: CDR1 DFQATT, CDR2 SNEGSKA (reference sequence). The CDR3 totals 13 residues. V lost 5 bases, J lost 2 bases, and 10 bases lay in between. CDR3 in DNA: TGCAGTGCTGGGGGGGACGGCAATCAGCCCCAGCATTTT. Translating gives CSAGGDGNQPQHF.

This clonotype was counted between two and nine times. The CDR3 DNA sequence: TGTGCCAGCAGCTTAGGGGGGAGCGAACAGACCCAGTACTTC. Translating gives CASSLGGSEQTQYF. This chain joins TRBV7-2 and TRBJ2-5; D tentatively reads TRBD1 or TRBD2 (5 bases each). The CDR3 length is 14 residues. Germline-derived CDR1 and CDR2 are SGHTA and FQGNSA. Trimming shortened V by 1 base and J by 6 bases, and 12 bases separated the two germline ends. The complete variable domain, with remaining parts taken from reference TRBV7-2 and TRBJ2-5, reads GAGVSQSPSNKVTEKGKDVELRCDPISGHTALYWYRQSLGQGLEFLIYFQGNSAPDKSGLPSDRFSAERTGGSVSTLTIQRTQQEDSAVYLCASSLGGSEQTQYFGPGTRLLVL.

This clonotype was counted many times. The rearrangement joins TRBV2 to TRBJ2-3; D unresolved. Germline loops: CDR1 SNHLY, CDR2 FYNNEI. CDR3 length equals 12 residues. V lost 3 bases, J lost 6 bases, and 7 bases lay in between. The CDR3 nucleotides are TGTGCCAGCAGTGAGGTCGCTGATACGCAGTATTTT. It translates to CASSEVADTQYF.

This chain uses TRBV7-3 with TRBJ2-1; tentatively, D is TRBD2 (6 bases). Per the germline V gene, CDR1 is SGHTA and CDR2 is FQGTGA. The CDR3 consists of 13 residues. With 3 bases removed from V and 7 bases from J, the gap between germline ends came to 10 bases. CDR3 nucleotides: TGTGCCAGCAGCTTGGGCGGGGCAAATGAGCAGTTCTTC. Amino acid sequence: CASSLGGANEQFF.

This clonotype was counted between two and nine times. The chain combines TRBV19 with TRBJ1-1; D is uncertain. V dropped 5 bases and J dropped 4 bases, with 14 bases sitting between them. CDR1 and CDR2 from the germline V gene are LNHDA and SQIVND (reference sequence). The CDR3 spans 14 residues. The CDR3, as DNA: TGTGCCAGTAGTGATTGGCAGGACGGCACTGAAGCTTTCTTT. This encodes CASSDWQDGTEAFF.

The DNA for the CDR3 is TGTGCCAGCAGCCAAGAAGGGGGAGGCGGCTACACCTTC. This translates into CASSQEGGGGYTF. The chain links TRBV3-1 to TRBJ1-2; maybe TRBD1 (6 bases). The germline CDR1 and CDR2 sequences are LGHDT and YNNKEL (reference sequence). V was pared by 0 bases and J by 8 bases, with 10 bases between. This CDR3 comprises 13 residues.

V is TRBV10-3 and J is TRBJ2-2; no clear D gene. V shed 3 bases and J shed 6 bases, with 11 bases lying between them. Per germline, CDR1 ENHRY and CDR2 SYGVKD. This CDR3 has 14 amino acids. The CDR3: CAISDSSPAGELFF. CDR3 bases: TGTGCCATCAGTGACAGTTCGCCTGCCGGGGAGCTGTTTTTT.